This T cell receptor beta chain was documented in a study of CD8 T cells in ankylosing spondylitis. In this sample, this clonotype turned up many times. Its antigen is as yet unknown. V was shortened by 10 bases and J by 6 bases, with 15 bases between the two germline ends. The germline gives CDR1 ENHRY, CDR2 SYGVKD. This CDR3 has 13 residues. One entry per CDR3 protein results from TCRdb running MiXCR on the 5' RACE reads. The sample contains fewer than 150,000 distinct CDR3 sequences, 5.5% to 7.5% of which appear only once. Study-wide points: Several highly homologous variants made up a TCR beta motif that seemed to typify ankylosing spondylitis blood.

The sequencing input was blood, either unsorted or a sorted T cell fraction (not recorded which). The source is a female donor with ankylosing spondylitis or in good health (not recorded which). This sequence joins TRBV10-3 and TRBJ1-4; a possible D gene is TRBD1 (5 bases). The CDR3 coding sequence is TGTGCCACAAACCCGGGGCCCGATGAAAAACTGTTTTTT. As protein: CATNPGPDEKLFF.